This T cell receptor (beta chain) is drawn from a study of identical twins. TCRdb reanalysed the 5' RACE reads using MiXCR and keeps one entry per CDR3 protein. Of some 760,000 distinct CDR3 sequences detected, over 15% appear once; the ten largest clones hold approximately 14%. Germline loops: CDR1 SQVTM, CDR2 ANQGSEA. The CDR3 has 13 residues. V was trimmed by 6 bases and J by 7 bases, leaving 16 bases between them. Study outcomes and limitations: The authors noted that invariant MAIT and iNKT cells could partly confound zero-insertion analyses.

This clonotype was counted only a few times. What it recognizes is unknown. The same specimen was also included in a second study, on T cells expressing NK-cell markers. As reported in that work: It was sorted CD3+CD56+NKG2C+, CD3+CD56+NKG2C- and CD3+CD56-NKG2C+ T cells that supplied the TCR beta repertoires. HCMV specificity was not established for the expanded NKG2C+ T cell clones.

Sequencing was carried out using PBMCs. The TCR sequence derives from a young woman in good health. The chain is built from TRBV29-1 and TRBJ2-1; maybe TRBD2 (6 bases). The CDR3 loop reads CSVRPAGGNEQFF. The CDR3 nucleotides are TGCAGCGTGCGACCAGCGGGTGGGAATGAGCAGTTCTTC.